The entry that follows covers one TCR beta chain sequence. The CDR3 totals 16 residues. Per germline, CDR1 MDHEN and CDR2 SYDVKM. V gave up 7 bases and J gave up 4 bases, with 23 bases separating them. These data come from a study of blood T cell repertoires in COVID-19. Clones were read by immunoSEQ multiplex PCR, and TCRdb kept only the in-frame ones, dropping some. The profile covers approximately 260,000 clones, with 75% to 90% appearing a single time and 11% taken by the ten largest. The receptor was isolated from a woman in her 70s with acute or convalescent COVID-19. Material: peripheral blood. This chain connects TRBV28 to TRBJ2-7; possibly TRBD2 for D (7 bases). The CDR3 sequence is CASTPTGGGGLYEQYF. CDR3 bases: TGTGCCAGCACACCAACGGGGGGCGGGGGCCTATACGAGCAGTACTTC.